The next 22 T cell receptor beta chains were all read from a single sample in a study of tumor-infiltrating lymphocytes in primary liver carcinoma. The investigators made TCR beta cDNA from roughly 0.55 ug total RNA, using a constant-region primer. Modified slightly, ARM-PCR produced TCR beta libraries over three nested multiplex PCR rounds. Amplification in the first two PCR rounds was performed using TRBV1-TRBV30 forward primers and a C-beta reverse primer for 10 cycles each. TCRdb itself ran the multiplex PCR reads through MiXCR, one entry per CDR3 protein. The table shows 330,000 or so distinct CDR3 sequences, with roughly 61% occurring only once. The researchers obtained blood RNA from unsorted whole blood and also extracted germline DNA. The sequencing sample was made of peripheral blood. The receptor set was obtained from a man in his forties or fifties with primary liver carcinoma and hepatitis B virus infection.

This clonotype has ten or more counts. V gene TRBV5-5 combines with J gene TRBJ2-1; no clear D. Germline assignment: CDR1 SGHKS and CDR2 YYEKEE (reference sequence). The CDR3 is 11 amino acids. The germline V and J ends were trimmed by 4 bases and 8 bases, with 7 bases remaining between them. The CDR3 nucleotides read TGTGCCAGCAGCCTTTATGATGAGCAGTTCTTC. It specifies CASSLYDEQFF.

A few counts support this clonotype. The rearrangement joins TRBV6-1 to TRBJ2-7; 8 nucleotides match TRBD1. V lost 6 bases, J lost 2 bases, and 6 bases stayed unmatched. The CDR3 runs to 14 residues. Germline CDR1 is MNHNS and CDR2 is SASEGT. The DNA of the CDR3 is TGTGCCAGCAGGTTTGACAGGGGCGCCTACGAGCAGTACTTC. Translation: CASRFDRGAYEQYF.

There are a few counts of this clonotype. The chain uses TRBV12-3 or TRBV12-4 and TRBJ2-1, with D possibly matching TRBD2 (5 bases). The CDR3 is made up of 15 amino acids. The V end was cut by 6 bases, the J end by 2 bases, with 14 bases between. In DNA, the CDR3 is TGTGCCAGCAGAGAGGGTGGCAGGACCTACAATGAGCAGTTCTTC. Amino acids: CASREGGRTYNEQFF.

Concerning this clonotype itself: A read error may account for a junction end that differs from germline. CDR3 coding DNA: TGTGCCATCAGCCCCCAGGGAGCGGGATCCTACAATGAGCAGTTATTC. It codes for CAISPQGAGSYNEQLF. V is TRBV10-3 and J is TRBJ2-1; 7 bases agree with TRBD2. The CDR3 is 16 amino acids. CDR1 and CDR2 (germline): ENHRY, SYGVKD.

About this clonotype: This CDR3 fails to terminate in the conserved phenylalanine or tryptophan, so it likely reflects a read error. In DNA, the CDR3 is TGTGCCAGCAGCCAAGATTCTGACCATGGAAATGAGCAGTTCCTC. Protein: CASSQDSDHGNEQFL. The chain joins TRBV4-1 to TRBJ2-1; no clear D gene. The CDR3 consists of 15 residues. CDR1 and CDR2 from the germline V gene are MGHRA and YSYEKL.

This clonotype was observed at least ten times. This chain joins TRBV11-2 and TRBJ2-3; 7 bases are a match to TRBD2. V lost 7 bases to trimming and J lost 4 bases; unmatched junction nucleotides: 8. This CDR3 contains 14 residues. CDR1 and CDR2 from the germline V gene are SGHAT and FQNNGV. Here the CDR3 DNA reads TGTGCCAGCACTGCGTGGGGGGGGGCAGATACGCAGTATTTT. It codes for CASTAWGGADTQYF.

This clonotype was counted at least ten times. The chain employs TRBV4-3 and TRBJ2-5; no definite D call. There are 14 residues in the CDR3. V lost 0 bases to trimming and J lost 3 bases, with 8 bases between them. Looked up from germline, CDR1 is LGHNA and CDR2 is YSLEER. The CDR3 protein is CASSQDLEEETQYF. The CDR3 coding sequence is TGCGCCAGCAGCCAAGATCTGGAAGAAGAGACCCAGTACTTC.

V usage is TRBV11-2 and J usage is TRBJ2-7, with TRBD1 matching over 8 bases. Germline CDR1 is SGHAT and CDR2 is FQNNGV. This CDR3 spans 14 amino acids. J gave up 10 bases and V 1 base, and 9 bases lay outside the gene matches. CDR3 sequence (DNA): TGTGCCAGCAGCTTAGGGACAGGGCGCGAGATCCAGTACTTC. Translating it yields CASSLGTGREIQYF.

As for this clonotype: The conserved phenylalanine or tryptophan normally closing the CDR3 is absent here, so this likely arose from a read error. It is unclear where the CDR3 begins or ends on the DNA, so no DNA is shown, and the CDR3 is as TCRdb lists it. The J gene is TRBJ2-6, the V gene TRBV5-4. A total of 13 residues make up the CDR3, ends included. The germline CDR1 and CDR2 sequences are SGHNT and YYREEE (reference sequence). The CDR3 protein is CASSLSGANVMTV.

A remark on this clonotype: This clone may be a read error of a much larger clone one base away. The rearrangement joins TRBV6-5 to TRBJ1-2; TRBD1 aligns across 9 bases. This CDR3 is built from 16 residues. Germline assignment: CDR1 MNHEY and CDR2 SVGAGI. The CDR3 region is CASSRGQGLRNYVYTF. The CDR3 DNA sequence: TGTGCCAGCAGTCGAGGACAGGGGTTAAGAAACTATGTCTACACCTTC.

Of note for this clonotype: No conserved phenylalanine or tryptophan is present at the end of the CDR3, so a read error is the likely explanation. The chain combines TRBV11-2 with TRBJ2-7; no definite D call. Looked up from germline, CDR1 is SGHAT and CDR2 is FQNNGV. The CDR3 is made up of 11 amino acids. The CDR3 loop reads CASSLLREQYI. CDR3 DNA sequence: TGTGCCAGTAGCTTATTGAGGGAGCAGTACATC.

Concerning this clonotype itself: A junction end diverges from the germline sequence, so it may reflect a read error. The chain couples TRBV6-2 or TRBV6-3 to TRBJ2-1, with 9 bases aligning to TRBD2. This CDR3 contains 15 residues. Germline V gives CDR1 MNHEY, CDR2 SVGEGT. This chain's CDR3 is CAISEPSGINNEKFF. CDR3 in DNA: TGTGCCATCAGCGAACCTAGCGGGATAAATAATGAGAAGTTCTTC.

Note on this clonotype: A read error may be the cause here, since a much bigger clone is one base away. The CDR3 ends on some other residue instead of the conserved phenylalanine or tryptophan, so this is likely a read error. The DNA for the CDR3 is TGTGCCAGCGGGGACAGGGTGCATTCACCCCTCCACATT. It codes for CASGDRVHSPLHI. The gene calls are TRBV7-8 and TRBJ1-6, with 9 bases that match TRBD1. With V trimmed by 8 bases and J by 8 bases, 4 bases remained unmatched. The CDR3 consists of 13 residues. Per the germline V gene, CDR1 is SGHVS and CDR2 is FQNEAQ.

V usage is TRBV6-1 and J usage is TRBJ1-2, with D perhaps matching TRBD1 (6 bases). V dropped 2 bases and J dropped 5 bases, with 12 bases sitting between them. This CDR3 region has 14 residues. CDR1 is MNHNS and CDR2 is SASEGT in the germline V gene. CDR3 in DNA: TGTGCCAGCAGTGAACCGGGACATCTATATGGCTACACCTTC. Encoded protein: CASSEPGHLYGYTF.

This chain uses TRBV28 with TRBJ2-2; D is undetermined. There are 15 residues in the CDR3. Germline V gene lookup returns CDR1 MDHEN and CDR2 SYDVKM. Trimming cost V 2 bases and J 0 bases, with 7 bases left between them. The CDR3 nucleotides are TGTGCCAGCAGTTTAGATCCGTCGAACACCGGGGAGCTGTTTTTT. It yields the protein CASSLDPSNTGELFF.

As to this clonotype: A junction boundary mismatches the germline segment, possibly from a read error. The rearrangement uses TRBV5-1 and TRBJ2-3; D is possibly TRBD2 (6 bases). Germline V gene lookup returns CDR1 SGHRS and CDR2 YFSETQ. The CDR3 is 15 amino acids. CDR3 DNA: TGCGCCAGCACCTTGATCGGGAGAGGCACAGATACGCAGTATTTT. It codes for CASTLIGRGTDTQYF.

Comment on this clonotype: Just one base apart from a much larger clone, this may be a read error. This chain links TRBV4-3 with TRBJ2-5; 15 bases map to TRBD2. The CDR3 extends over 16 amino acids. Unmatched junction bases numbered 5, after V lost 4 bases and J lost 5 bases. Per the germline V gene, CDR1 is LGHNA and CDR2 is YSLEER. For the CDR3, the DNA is TGCGCCAGCAGCCGAGGCGGGACTAGCGGGGGGGAGACCCAGTACTTC. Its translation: CASSRGGTSGGETQYF.

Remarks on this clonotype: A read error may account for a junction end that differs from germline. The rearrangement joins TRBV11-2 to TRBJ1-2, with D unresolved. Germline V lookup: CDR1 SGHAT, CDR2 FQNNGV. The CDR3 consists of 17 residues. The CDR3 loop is CASSLFPDRGVDYGYTF. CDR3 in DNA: TGTGCCAGCAGCTTATTCCCGGACCGTGGTGTAGACTATGGCTACACGTTC.

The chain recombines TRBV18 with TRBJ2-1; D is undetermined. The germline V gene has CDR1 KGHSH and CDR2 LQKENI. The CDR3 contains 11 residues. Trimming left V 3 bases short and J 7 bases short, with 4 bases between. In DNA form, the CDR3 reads TGTGCCAGCTCACCGTGGAATGAGCAGTTCTTC. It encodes CASSPWNEQFF.

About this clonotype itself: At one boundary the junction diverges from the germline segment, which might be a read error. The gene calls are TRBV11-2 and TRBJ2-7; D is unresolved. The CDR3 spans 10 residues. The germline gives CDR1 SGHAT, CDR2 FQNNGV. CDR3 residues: CAGSFGEQYF. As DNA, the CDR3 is TGTGCCGGCAGCTTCGGCGAGCAGTACTTC.

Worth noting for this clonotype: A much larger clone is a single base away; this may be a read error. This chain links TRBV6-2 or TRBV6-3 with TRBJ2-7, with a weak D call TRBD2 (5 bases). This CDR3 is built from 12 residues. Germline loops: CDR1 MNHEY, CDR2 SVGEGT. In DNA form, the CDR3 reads TGTGCCGGCAGTTCCAAGCGGAACGAGCAGTACTTC. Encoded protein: CAGSSKRNEQYF.

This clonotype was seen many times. The chain's CDR3 is CASSPGQGVSTQYF. CDR3 nucleotide sequence: TGTGCCAGCAGTCCGGGACAGGGTGTATCTACGCAGTATTTT. The chain recombines TRBV5-4 with TRBJ2-3, with 9 bases fitting TRBD1. The CDR3 is 14 residues long. Germline values: CDR1 SGHNT, CDR2 YYREEE (reference sequence). V was pared by 5 bases and J by 8 bases, with 9 bases of the junction left unmatched.